This T cell receptor beta chain was documented in a study of cytomegalovirus exposure and HLA in healthy donors. The study, taken as a whole, reports: The analysis excluded some indistinguishable V segments, including TRBV6-2 and TRBV6-3. Rarity marked most TCR sequences, yet some public TCRs occurred in many donors. TCR beta sequences reportedly predicted most subjects' HLA-A and HLA-B alleles accurately.

Germline V gives CDR1 LNHDA, CDR2 SQIVND (reference sequence). The CDR3 is made up of 19 amino acids. The V gene end was trimmed by 6 bases and the J gene end by 3 bases; junction bases not matched to a gene: 21. Notes on this clone: Its cognate antigen is unknown.

PCR used 60 Vbeta primers and 13 Jbeta primers. The protocol was immunoSEQ multiplex PCR, while the TCRdb copy is restricted to in-frame clones and leaves out a portion. The sample contains approximately 250,000 clones, around 78% of which appear only once. This chain connects TRBV19 to TRBJ1-2; 8 nucleotides line up with TRBD1. This receptor was obtained from a boy aged 5-17 years in good health and CMV-seronegative. Material for sequencing was PBMCs. The CDR3 bases are TGTGCCAGTAGGAGGATACGGGAGAGGACAGGGATAGCGGACTATGGCTACACCTTC. Translating gives CASRRIRERTGIADYGYTF.